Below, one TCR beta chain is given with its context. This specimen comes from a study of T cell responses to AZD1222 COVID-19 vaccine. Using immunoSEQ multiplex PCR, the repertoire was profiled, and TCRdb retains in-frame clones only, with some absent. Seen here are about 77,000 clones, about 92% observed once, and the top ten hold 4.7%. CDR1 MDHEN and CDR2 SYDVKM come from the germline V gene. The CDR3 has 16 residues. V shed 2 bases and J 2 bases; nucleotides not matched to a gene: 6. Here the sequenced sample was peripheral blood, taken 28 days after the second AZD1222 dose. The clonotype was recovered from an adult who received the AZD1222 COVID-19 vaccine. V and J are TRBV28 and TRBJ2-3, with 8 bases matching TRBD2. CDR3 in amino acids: CASSLTPSGPTDTQYF. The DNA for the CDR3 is TGTGCCAGCAGTTTAACTCCTAGCGGGCCCACAGATACGCAGTATTTT.